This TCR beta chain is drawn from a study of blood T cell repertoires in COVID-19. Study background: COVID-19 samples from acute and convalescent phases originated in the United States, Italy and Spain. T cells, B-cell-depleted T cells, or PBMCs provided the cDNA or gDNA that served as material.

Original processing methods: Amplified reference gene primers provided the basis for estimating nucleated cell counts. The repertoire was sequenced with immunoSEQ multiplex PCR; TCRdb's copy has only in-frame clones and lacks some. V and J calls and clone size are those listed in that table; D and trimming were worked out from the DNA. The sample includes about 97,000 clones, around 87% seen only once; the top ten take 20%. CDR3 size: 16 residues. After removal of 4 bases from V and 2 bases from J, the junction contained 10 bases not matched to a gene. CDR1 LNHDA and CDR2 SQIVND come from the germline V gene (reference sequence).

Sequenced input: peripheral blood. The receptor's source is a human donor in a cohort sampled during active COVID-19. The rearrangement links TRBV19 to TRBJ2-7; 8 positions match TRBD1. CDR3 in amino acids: CASSTISDRGAYEQYF. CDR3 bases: TGTGCCAGTAGTACTATATCCGACAGGGGCGCCTACGAGCAGTACTTC.